Only a few counts were recorded for the clone carrying this T cell receptor beta chain. The antigen remains undetermined. This sample was taken from a study of blood T cells in healthy people across ages. The study, taken as a whole, reports: More naive CD4+ cells and higher diversity marked long-lived donors relative to aged donors. CMV status of donors was unknown, possibly confounding expanded clonotype changes.

Trimming removed 6 bases from V and 0 bases from J; junction bases left unmatched: 7. This CDR3 is built from 15 residues. Germline CDR1 and CDR2: MNHEY and SMNVEV (reference sequence). A J-beta primer mix and a sample-barcoded 5' primer were used in a second PCR of roughly 7 to 12 cycles. The template-switch adaptor, which had 12 random nucleotides, put a tag on each cDNA molecule. TCRdb ran MiXCR on the 5' RACE reads and lists one entry per CDR3 protein. Found here are fewer than 2,000,000 distinct CDR3 sequences, about 31% of them singletons; the top ten hold roughly 12%. V usage is TRBV27 and J usage is TRBJ2-7; the match to TRBD1 covers 8 bases. This clonotype was sampled from a woman aged 25 to 45 in good health. Specimen: blood. CDR3 in amino acids: CASRKQGGDSYEQYF. The CDR3 DNA reads TGTGCCAGCAGAAAACAGGGGGGAGACTCCTACGAGCAGTACTTC.